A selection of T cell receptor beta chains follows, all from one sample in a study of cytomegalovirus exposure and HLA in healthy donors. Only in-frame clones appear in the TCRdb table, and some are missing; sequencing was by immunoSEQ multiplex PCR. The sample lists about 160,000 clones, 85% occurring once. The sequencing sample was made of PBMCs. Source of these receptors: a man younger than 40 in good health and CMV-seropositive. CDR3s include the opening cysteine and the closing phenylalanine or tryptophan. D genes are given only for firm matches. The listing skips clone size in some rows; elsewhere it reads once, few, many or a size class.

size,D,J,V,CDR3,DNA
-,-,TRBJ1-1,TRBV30,CAWVTGSAFF,TGTGCCTGGGTTACGGGATCGGCTTTCTTT
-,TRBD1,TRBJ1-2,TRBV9,CASSVGGQGGYGYTF,TGTGCCAGCAGCGTAGGTGGCCAGGGGGGCTATGGCTACACCTTC
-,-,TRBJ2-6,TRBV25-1,CASRHQGCGANVLTF,TGTGCCAGCAGACACCAGGGTTGTGGGGCCAACGTCCTGACTTTC
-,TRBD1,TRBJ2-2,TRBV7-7,CASSATGGALVGELFF,TGTGCTAGCAGCGCCACAGGGGGCGCTTTGGTCGGGGAGCTGTTTTTT
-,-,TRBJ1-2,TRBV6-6,CASSYTEIYYGYTF,TGTGCCAGCAGTTATACAGAAATCTACTATGGCTACACCTTC
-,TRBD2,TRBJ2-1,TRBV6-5,CATGLAGGDEQFF,TGTGCGACAGGACTAGCGGGGGGGGACGAGCAGTTCTTC
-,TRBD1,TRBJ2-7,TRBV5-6,CASRSKPRDRGYEQYF,TGTGCCAGCAGGTCGAAGCCCCGGGACAGGGGTTACGAGCAGTACTTC
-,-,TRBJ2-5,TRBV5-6,CASSLGWLQETQYF,TGTGCCAGCAGCTTGGGCTGGCTTCAAGAGACCCAGTACTTC
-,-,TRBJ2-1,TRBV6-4,CASSDSGSPGRANEQFF,TGTGCCAGCAGTGACTCGGGCTCCCCGGGCAGGGCAAATGAGCAGTTCTTC
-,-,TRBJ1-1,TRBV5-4,CASSLWQNTEAFF,TGTGCCAGCAGCTTGTGGCAGAACACTGAAGCTTTCTTT
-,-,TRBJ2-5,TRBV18,CASSPDRNQETQYF,TGTGCCAGCTCCCCCGACAGGAACCAAGAGACCCAGTACTTC
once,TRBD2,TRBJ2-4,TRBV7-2,CASSSEGLAGSKNIQYF,TGTGCCAGCAGCTCCGAGGGACTAGCGGGGTCCAAAAACATTCAGTACTTC
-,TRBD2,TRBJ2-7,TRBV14,CASSQVPGRAAGGSYEQYF,TGTGCCAGCAGCCAAGTTCCGGGGCGCGCAGCGGGGGGCTCCTACGAGCAGTACTTC
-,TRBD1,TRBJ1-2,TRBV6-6,CASRGGQEPNYGYTF,TGTGCCAGCAGGGGGGGACAGGAGCCTAACTATGGCTACACCTTC
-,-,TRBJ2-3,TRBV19,CASSRLRTDTQYF,TGTGCCAGTAGTAGACTTCGCACAGATACGCAGTATTTT
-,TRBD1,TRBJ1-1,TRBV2,CASSKRTGGTNTEAFF,TGTGCCAGCAGCAAACGGACAGGGGGGACGAACACTGAAGCTTTCTTT
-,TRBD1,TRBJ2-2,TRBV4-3,CASSQVWTGNTGELFF,TGCGCCAGCAGCCAAGTTTGGACAGGGAACACCGGGGAGCTGTTTTTT
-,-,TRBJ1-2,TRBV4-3,CASSQPGQSGLNYGYTF,TGCGCCAGCAGCCAGCCGGGACAATCAGGCCTCAATTATGGCTACACCTTC
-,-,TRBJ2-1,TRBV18,CASSPPEGYEQFF,TGTGCCAGCTCACCCCCTGAGGGCTATGAGCAGTTCTTC
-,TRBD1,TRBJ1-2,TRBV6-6,CASSTGTGAYGYTF,TGTGCCAGCAGTACCGGGACAGGCGCCTATGGCTACACCTTC
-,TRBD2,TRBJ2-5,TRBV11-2,CASSLGLAGGMKTQYF,TGTGCCAGCAGCTTAGGGCTAGCGGGGGGCATGAAGACCCAGTACTTC
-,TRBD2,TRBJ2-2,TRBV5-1,CASSLGLAGGPAGELFF,TGCGCCAGCAGCTTGGGACTAGCGGGGGGCCCGGCCGGGGAGCTGTTTTTT
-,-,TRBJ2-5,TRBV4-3,CASSQVGFRGAQETQYF,TGCGCCAGCAGCCAAGTGGGTTTCCGCGGGGCACAAGAGACCCAGTACTTC
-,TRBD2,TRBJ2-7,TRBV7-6,CASSASGGRYEQYF,TGTGCCAGCAGCGCCAGCGGGGGGAGGTACGAGCAGTACTTC
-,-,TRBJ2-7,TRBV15,CATSSDRNYEQYF,TGTGCCACCAGCAGCGACAGAAACTACGAGCAGTACTTC
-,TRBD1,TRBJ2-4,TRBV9,CASSPTGLAKNIQYF,TGTGCCAGCAGCCCGACAGGGTTAGCCAAAAACATTCAGTACTTC
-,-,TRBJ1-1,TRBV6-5,CASSYGGNRNTEAFF,TGTGCCAGCAGTTACGGTGGTAATAGGAACACTGAAGCTTTCTTT
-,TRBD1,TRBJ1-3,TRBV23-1,CASTSPGQGFESGNTIYF,TGCGCCAGCACCTCCCCGGGACAGGGGTTCGAATCTGGAAACACCATATATTTT
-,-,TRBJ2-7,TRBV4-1,CASRPGTQSSEQYF,TGCGCCAGCAGGCCCGGGACTCAGTCCTCCGAGCAGTACTTC
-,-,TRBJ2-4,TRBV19,CASSTQGGNIQYF,TGTGCCAGTAGTACCCAGGGGGGAAACATTCAGTACTTC
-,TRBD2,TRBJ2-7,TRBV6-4,CASSYTSGDPQQYF,TGTGCCAGCAGTTATACTAGCGGGGACCCACAGCAGTACTTC
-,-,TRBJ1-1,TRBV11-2,CASSLPAGAPLDTEAFF,TGTGCCAGCAGCTTACCGGCAGGGGCGCCCTTGGACACTGAAGCTTTCTTT
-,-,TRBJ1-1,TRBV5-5,CASSTNAANTEAFF,TGTGCCAGCAGCACGAACGCGGCGAACACTGAAGCTTTCTTT
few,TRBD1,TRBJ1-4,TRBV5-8,CASSRGQGGNEKLFF,TGTGCCAGCAGCCGAGGACAGGGGGGGAATGAAAAACTGTTTTTT
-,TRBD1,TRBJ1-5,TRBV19,CASSADRGPYSNQPQHF,TGTGCCAGTAGTGCGGACAGGGGACCTTATAGCAATCAGCCCCAGCATTTT
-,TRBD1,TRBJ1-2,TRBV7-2,CASSYRDRVKDGYTF,TGTGCCAGCAGCTACCGAGACAGGGTTAAGGATGGCTACACCTTC
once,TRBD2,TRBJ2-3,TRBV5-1,CASGSQASGGAGDTQYF,TGCGCCAGCGGCTCCCAGGCTAGCGGGGGGGCCGGAGATACGCAGTATTTT
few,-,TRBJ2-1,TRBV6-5,CASSYLSGQYNEQFF,TGTGCCAGCAGTTACCTGTCAGGACAATACAATGAGCAGTTCTTC
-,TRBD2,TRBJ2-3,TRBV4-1,CASSQDTGLADFTDTQYF,TGCGCCAGCAGCCAAGATACGGGACTAGCGGACTTCACAGATACGCAGTATTTT
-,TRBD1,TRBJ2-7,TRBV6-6,CASSYGTDGSYEQYF,TGTGCCAGCAGTTACGGGACAGACGGATCCTACGAGCAGTACTTC
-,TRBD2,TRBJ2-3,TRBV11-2,CASSLAGGLADTQYF,TGTGCCAGCAGCTTAGCGGGGGGGCTGGCAGATACGCAGTATTTT
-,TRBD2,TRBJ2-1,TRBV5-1,CASSTGLAGGNEQFF,TGCGCCAGCAGCACGGGACTAGCGGGGGGCAATGAGCAGTTCTTC
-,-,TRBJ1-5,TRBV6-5,CASSGVNQPQHF,TGTGCCAGCAGCGGGGTCAATCAGCCCCAGCATTTT
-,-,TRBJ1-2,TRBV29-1,CSARTDKEHGYTF,TGCAGCGCCCGGACAGACAAAGAGCATGGCTACACCTTC
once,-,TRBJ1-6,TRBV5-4,CASSNRQEYNSPLHF,TGTGCCAGCAGCAACCGACAGGAGTATAATTCACCCCTCCACTTT
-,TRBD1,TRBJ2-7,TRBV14,CASSPGQGAYEQYF,TGTGCCAGCAGCCCGGGACAGGGGGCCTACGAGCAGTACTTC
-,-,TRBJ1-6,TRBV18,CASSPGSSYNSPLHF,TGTGCCAGCTCACCCGGTAGCTCCTATAATTCACCCCTCCACTTT